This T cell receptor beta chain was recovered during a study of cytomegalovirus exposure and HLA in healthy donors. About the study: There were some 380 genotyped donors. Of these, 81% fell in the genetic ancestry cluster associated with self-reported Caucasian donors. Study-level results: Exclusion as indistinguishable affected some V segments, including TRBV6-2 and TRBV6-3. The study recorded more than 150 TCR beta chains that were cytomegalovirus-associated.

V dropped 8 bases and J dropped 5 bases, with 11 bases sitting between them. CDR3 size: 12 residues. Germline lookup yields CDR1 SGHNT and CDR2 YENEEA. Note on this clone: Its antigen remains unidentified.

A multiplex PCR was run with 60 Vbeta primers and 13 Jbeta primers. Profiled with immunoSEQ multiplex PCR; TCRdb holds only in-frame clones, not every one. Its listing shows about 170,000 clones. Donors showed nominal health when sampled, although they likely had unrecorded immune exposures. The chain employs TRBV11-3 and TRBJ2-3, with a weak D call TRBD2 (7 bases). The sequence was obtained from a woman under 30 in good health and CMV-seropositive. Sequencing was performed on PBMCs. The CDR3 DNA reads TGTGCCAGCGGGGGGGGCGGAGATACGCAGTATTTT. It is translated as CASGGGGDTQYF.